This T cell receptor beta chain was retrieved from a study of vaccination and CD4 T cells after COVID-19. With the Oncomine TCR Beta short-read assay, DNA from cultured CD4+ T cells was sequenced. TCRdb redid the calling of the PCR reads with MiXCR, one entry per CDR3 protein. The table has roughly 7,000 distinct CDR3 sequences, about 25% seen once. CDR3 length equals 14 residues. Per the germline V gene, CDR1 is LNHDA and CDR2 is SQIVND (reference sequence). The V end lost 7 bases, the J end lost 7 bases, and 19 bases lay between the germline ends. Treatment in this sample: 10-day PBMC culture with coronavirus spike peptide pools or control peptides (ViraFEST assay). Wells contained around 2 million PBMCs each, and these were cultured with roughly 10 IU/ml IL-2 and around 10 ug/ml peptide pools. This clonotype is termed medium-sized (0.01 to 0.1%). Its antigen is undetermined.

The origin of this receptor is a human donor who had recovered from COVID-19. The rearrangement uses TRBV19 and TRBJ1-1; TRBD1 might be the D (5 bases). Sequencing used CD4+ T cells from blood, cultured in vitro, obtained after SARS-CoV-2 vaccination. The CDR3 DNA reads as TGTGCCAGTAAACCAGGGAGTGTTAGTGGTGAAGCTTTCTTT. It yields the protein CASKPGSVSGEAFF.